These T cell receptor beta chains were read from a single sample in a study of cytomegalovirus exposure and HLA in healthy donors. Assay: immunoSEQ multiplex PCR; the TCRdb copy retains only in-frame clones and omits some. The repertoire consists of around 160,000 clones, with approximately 80% occurring once and the leading ten covering less than 2%. Input material: PBMCs. All receptors come from a woman between 18 and 29 years old in good health and CMV-seronegative. The CDR3 runs from the conserved cysteine through the conserved F or W. D genes are given only for firm matches. Size tells how often a clone was seen (once, few, many) or the class of an expanded clone, and some rows leave it out.

v_gene	j_gene	d_gene	abundance	CDR3aa	CDR3nt
TRBV14	TRBJ1-3	.	.	CASSPMQGPGNTIYF	TGTGCCAGCAGCCCGATGCAGGGTCCTGGAAACACCATATATTTT
TRBV6-6	TRBJ1-5	TRBD1	.	CASTPTGDQPQHF	TGTGCCAGCACCCCAACAGGGGATCAGCCCCAGCATTTT
TRBV21-1	TRBJ1-2	.	.	CASSDSLGGYTF	TGTGCCAGCAGTGACAGTTTGGGTGGCTACACCTTC
TRBV7-9	TRBJ2-7	TRBD2	.	CSSSLPGGGHSYEQYF	TGTTCCAGCAGCCTCCCCGGGGGGGGACACTCCTACGAGCAGTACTTC
TRBV5-6	TRBJ1-3	.	.	CASSLRRGSGNTIYF	TGTGCCAGCAGCCTCCGACGGGGCTCTGGAAACACCATATATTTT
TRBV4-1	TRBJ2-1	TRBD1	.	CASREVLGQVSGNEQFF	TGCGCCAGCCGCGAGGTACTTGGACAGGTGTCAGGGAATGAGCAGTTCTTC
TRBV7-9	TRBJ2-5	TRBD1	few	CASSLGTGVKETQYF	TGTGCCAGCAGCTTAGGGACAGGGGTTAAAGAGACCCAGTACTTC
TRBV9	TRBJ2-1	TRBD1	.	CASSAGQGSSYNEQFF	TGTGCCAGCAGCGCGGGACAGGGTAGCTCCTACAATGAGCAGTTCTTC
TRBV2	TRBJ1-6	.	.	CASSVQGPNSPLHF	TGTGCCAGCAGTGTACAGGGACCTAATTCACCCCTCCACTTT
TRBV2	TRBJ1-2	TRBD1	once	CASSDDPPRGLRSTF	TGTGCCAGCAGTGATGATCCGCCCAGGGGGCTTAGATCCACCTTC
TRBV7-9	TRBJ1-2	TRBD1	few	CASSSNRGDLYGYTF	TGTGCCAGCAGCTCAAACAGGGGGGACCTCTATGGCTACACCTTC
TRBV6-5	TRBJ1-2	.	.	CASSTSLGRSYGYTF	TGTGCCAGCAGCACAAGTTTGGGGCGCAGCTATGGCTACACCTTC
TRBV4-1	TRBJ1-1	TRBD1	.	CASSHLGQGWAFF	TGCGCCAGCAGCCATCTCGGACAGGGGTGGGCTTTCTTT
TRBV7-8	TRBJ2-5	TRBD2	.	CASSLTTSGSGETQYF	TGTGCCAGCAGCTTGACCACTAGCGGGTCGGGAGAGACCCAGTACTTC
TRBV7-9	TRBJ1-1	TRBD1	.	CASSLADRGYANTEAFF	TGTGCCAGCAGCTTAGCAGACAGGGGTTATGCGAACACTGAAGCTTTCTTT
TRBV28	TRBJ1-2	.	.	CASSKTVDANYGYTF	TGTGCCAGCAGCAAGACAGTGGATGCTAACTATGGCTACACCTTC
TRBV7-9	TRBJ1-2	.	.	CASSYYSHRVAYYTF	TGTGCCAGCAGCTACTATTCGCACCGCGTAGCCTACTACACCTTC
TRBV7-2	TRBJ1-2	.	.	CASSLARALGYTF	TGTGCCAGCAGCTTAGCCAGGGCTCTTGGCTACACCTTC